Only one count was recorded for the clone carrying this T cell receptor (beta chain). Methods used by the authors: Cell counts per sample came from amplifying reference gene primers. Profiling relied on immunoSEQ multiplex PCR, and the TCRdb table lists in-frame clones only, not all of them. The V and J calls and clone size come from that table; D and trimming were worked out from the DNA. The sample includes 95,000 to 150,000 clones, 60% to 85% of them seen just once. This sample was taken from a study of blood T cell repertoires in COVID-19. Looking at the study overall: Specimens from acute and convalescent COVID-19 originated in the United States, Italy and Spain.

Trimming removed 5 bases from V and 9 bases from J, with 8 bases in between. The CDR3 has 11 residues. Germline V gene lookup returns CDR1 MNHEY and CDR2 SVGEGT. The sequence was collected from a man in his sixties or seventies with acute or convalescent COVID-19. The material sequenced was peripheral blood. The chain combines TRBV6-2 or TRBV6-3 with TRBJ2-1, with TRBD1 as a possible D gene (6 bases). The CDR3 here is CASSQGGEQFF. CDR3 DNA sequence: TGTGCCAGCAGTCAAGGGGGTGAGCAGTTCTTC.